A single sample is the source of the 26 T cell receptor beta chains below, sequenced in a study of T cells in Graves' hyperthyroidism and ophthalmopathy. TCR beta CDR3 regions were amplified from RNA. During a first-round RT-PCR of the TCR CDR3, the HTBI primer set was used. TCRdb re-analysed the multiplex PCR reads in MiXCR, keeping a single row per CDR3 protein. The sample yields 560,000 or so distinct CDR3 sequences, 20% seen once. The sequenced material came from blood. Every receptor here comes from a man aged 35 to 55 with Graves' ophthalmopathy.

This clonotype occurred many times. This chain links TRBV2 with TRBJ2-7; 7 bases are shared with TRBD1. There are 14 residues in the CDR3. Trimming cost V 3 bases and J 0 bases; bases outside gene matches: 2. Per the germline V gene, CDR1 is SNHLY and CDR2 is FYNNEI. CDR3 DNA: TGTGCCAGCAGTGATAACAGGGGCTCCTACGAGCAGTACTTC. It is translated as CASSDNRGSYEQYF.

This clonotype was counted at least ten times. The chain recombines TRBV27 with TRBJ2-7, with TRBD2 matching 7 bases. V was pared by 7 bases and J by 0 bases, with 6 bases of the junction left unmatched. This CDR3 is built from 14 residues. Germline CDR1 and CDR2: MNHEY and SMNVEV (reference sequence). This CDR3 is CASTPRGSSYEQYF. The DNA of the CDR3 is TGTGCCAGCACCCCTCGCGGGAGCTCCTACGAGCAGTACTTC.

This clonotype was counted only a few times. This sequence joins TRBV2 and TRBJ1-4, with TRBD1 as a possible D gene (6 bases). Germline assignment: CDR1 SNHLY and CDR2 FYNNEI. V lost 5 bases and J lost 5, with 9 bases in between. The CDR3 has 13 amino acids. The CDR3 sequence is CASSLGANEKLFF. The CDR3, as DNA: TGTGCCAGCAGTTTGGGGGCCAATGAAAAACTGTTTTTT.

This chain joins TRBV6-2 or TRBV6-3 and TRBJ2-1, with D maybe TRBD2 (5 bases). CDR3 length: 12 amino acids. Germline values: CDR1 MNHEY, CDR2 SVGEGT. With 0 bases removed from V and 8 bases from J, the gap between germline ends came to 5 bases. The CDR3 here is CASSYSRDEQFF. CDR3 coding DNA: TGTGCCAGCAGTTACTCGAGGGATGAGCAGTTCTTC.

This clonotype was recorded many times. The J gene is TRBJ2-3, the V gene TRBV20-1, with D unresolved. V lost 6 bases to trimming and J lost 2 bases, with 12 bases between them. The germline CDR1 and CDR2 sequences are DFQATT and SNEGSKA (reference sequence). This CDR3 is built from 13 residues. CDR3 DNA: TGCAGTGCCGTACGGACCGACACAGATACGCAGTATTTT. It codes for CSAVRTDTDTQYF.

This clonotype showed up just a few times. V usage is TRBV7-9 and J usage is TRBJ2-5, with a weak D call TRBD2 (7 bases). V was cut by 1 base and J by 2 bases, with 14 bases left in between. This CDR3 is built from 16 residues. The germline gives CDR1 SEHNR, CDR2 FQNEAQ (reference sequence). CDR3 nucleotides: TGTGCCAGCAGCTTAGACGGCGGGGGCATACAAGAGACCCAGTACTTC. It encodes CASSLDGGGIQETQYF.

This clonotype was seen many times. This chain links TRBV7-2 with TRBJ2-3; TRBD2 agrees at 12 bases. The CDR3 has 15 amino acids. Losses at the gene ends were 3 bases for V and 5 bases for J; bases not matched to a gene: 3. Germline V gene lookup returns CDR1 SGHTA and CDR2 FQGNSA. Here the CDR3 DNA reads TGTGCCAGCAGCTTTCTAGCGGGGGGGCAAGATACGCAGTATTTT. Translating it yields CASSFLAGGQDTQYF.

The rearrangement uses TRBV29-1 and TRBJ2-1; TRBD2 agrees at 14 bases. The CDR3 length is 17 residues. V was clipped by 7 bases and J by 6 bases; unmatched bases: 14. Germline V lookup: CDR1 SQVTM, CDR2 ANQGSEA. CDR3 protein: CSGGLAGVQSRSNEQFF. DNA for the CDR3: TGCAGCGGGGGACTAGCGGGAGTCCAGTCTCGGAGCAATGAGCAGTTCTTC.

This clonotype was seen more than once but under ten times. The genes are TRBV6-2 or TRBV6-3 and TRBJ1-1, with TRBD1 as a possible D gene (5 bases). Trimming shortened V by 5 bases and J by 0 bases, and 13 bases separated the two germline ends. Germline-derived CDR1 and CDR2 are MNHEY and SVGEGT. The CDR3 has 15 residues. This CDR3 reads CASSTPGLLNTEAFF. The CDR3 DNA reads as TGTGCCAGCAGTACTCCGGGACTCTTGAACACTGAAGCTTTCTTT.

CDR3 protein: CSATVGGGEQYF. In DNA, the CDR3 is TGCTCCGCTACGGTGGGGGGGGGCGAGCAGTACTTC. The rearrangement links TRBV20-1 to TRBJ2-7; 7 bases are shared with TRBD2. The germline V gene encodes CDR1 DFQATT and CDR2 SNEGSKA (reference sequence). The CDR3 has 12 residues.

This clonotype occurred many times. The chain couples TRBV15 to TRBJ2-7, with D tentatively TRBD1 or TRBD2 (5 bases each). Trimming took off 3 bases at V and 5 bases at J, with 17 bases between the two ends. The CDR3 runs to 15 residues. In germline, CDR1 is LNHNV, CDR2 YYDKDF (reference sequence). The CDR3 loop is CATSRDYSGANEQYF. In DNA, the CDR3 is TGTGCCACCAGCAGGGATTATTCCGGGGCAAACGAGCAGTACTTC.

This clonotype showed up many times. The V gene is TRBV12-3 or TRBV12-4, the J gene TRBJ1-5; D gene unclear. The germline V and J ends were trimmed by 3 bases and 4 bases, with 13 bases remaining between them. The CDR3 is 15 residues long. Here the CDR3 DNA reads TGTGCCAGCAGTTTTTTTCGCAGGAGAAATCAGCCCCAGCATTTT. Its translation is CASSFFRRRNQPQHF.

This clonotype showed up many times. The chain employs TRBV9 and TRBJ1-2; unclear D gene. V was cut by 3 bases and J by 5 bases, with 11 bases left in between. The germline CDR1 and CDR2 sequences are SGDLS and YYNGEE. This CDR3 region has 13 residues. The CDR3 loop reads CASSAGLKYGYTF. CDR3 DNA sequence: TGTGCCAGCAGCGCTGGACTGAAGTATGGCTACACCTTC.

The V gene is TRBV12-3 or TRBV12-4, the J gene TRBJ2-4; D is undetermined. Trimming left V 7 bases short and J 9 bases short, with 16 bases between. There are 13 residues in the CDR3. The CDR3 sequence: CASTQVDGSIQYF. The CDR3, as DNA: TGTGCCAGCACCCAGGTCGACGGATCCATTCAGTACTTC.

This clonotype was observed many times. The chain joins TRBV20-1 to TRBJ2-5; D is uncertain. The V gene lost 6 bases and the J gene lost 3 bases, with 14 bases spanning the gap. The CDR3 has 13 residues. Germline CDR1 DFQATT, CDR2 SNEGSKA (reference sequence). CDR3 sequence (DNA): TGCAGTGCCACTCCCTTCCGGGAAGAGACCCAGTACTTC. It translates to CSATPFREETQYF.

J is TRBJ1-2 and V is TRBV20-1; D may be TRBD1 (5 bases). V was cut by 1 base and J by 3 bases, with 9 bases left in between. Germline lookup yields CDR1 DFQATT and CDR2 SNEGSKA (reference sequence). The CDR3 has 13 amino acids. Written as DNA, the CDR3 is TGCAGTGCTAGAGTTGGGACTGACTATGGCTACACCTTC. Protein product: CSARVGTDYGYTF.

At least ten counts were recorded for this clonotype. The CDR3 loop reads CASGGGREQYF. CDR3 DNA sequence: TGTGCCAGCGGGGGAGGTCGGGAGCAGTACTTC. This chain links TRBV12-3 or TRBV12-4 with TRBJ2-7; D perhaps matches TRBD2 (6 bases). CDR3 length equals 11 residues. Trimming removed 8 bases at V and 7 bases at J, with 12 bases between.

This clonotype was picked up a small number of times. This sequence joins TRBV7-9 and TRBJ1-2; a weak D match, TRBD1 (5 bases). From germline, CDR1 is SEHNR and CDR2 FQNEAQ (reference sequence). The CDR3 extends over 14 amino acids. The V end was cut by 5 bases, the J end by 3 bases, with 13 bases between. The CDR3 region has the DNA TGTGCCAGCAGCCCCCAGGGCAGCTACTATGGCTACACCTTC. It encodes CASSPQGSYYGYTF.

V is TRBV20-1 and J is TRBJ2-5, with 12 bases matching TRBD2. The CDR3 length is 17 residues. V gave up 3 bases and J gave up 5 bases; unmatched junction bases: 13. Germline V lookup: CDR1 DFQATT, CDR2 SNEGSKA (reference sequence). The CDR3 region is CSASHSGLAGWFETQYF. CDR3 coding DNA: TGCAGTGCTAGCCACTCCGGACTAGCGGGATGGTTCGAGACCCAGTACTTC.

The rearrangement uses TRBV30 and TRBJ1-1; D call uncertain. CDR3 length: 12 amino acids. V was trimmed by 4 bases and J by 8 bases, leaving 14 bases between them. Per germline, CDR1 GTSNPN and CDR2 SVGIG (reference sequence). CDR3 bases: TGTGCCTGGATACGAGGGCTCGACGAAGCTTTCTTT. It codes for CAWIRGLDEAFF.

CDR3 bases: TGTGCCAGCAGCTCGCCCCTAGCGGGGTACAATGAGCAGTTCTTC. Translated: CASSSPLAGYNEQFF. The rearrangement uses TRBV11-2 and TRBJ2-1; 9 nucleotides match TRBD2. The CDR3 has 15 residues. After removal of 4 bases from V and 4 bases from J, the junction contained 5 bases not matched to a gene. The germline CDR1 and CDR2 sequences are SGHAT and FQNNGV.

The V and J genes are TRBV5-4 and TRBJ1-1; D gene uncertain. The CDR3 spans 16 residues. Trimming removed 0 bases from V and 8 bases from J, with 20 bases in between. Germline loops: CDR1 SGHNT, CDR2 YYREEE (reference sequence). DNA of the CDR3: TGTGCCAGCAGCTTGGGACCGGACGGCGGCTTACGCGAAGCTTTCTTT. Amino acid sequence: CASSLGPDGGLREAFF.

V is TRBV18 and J is TRBJ2-2, with D hard to call. CDR1 KGHSH and CDR2 LQKENI come from the germline V gene. This CDR3 contains 15 residues. V shed 2 bases and J shed 0 bases, with 7 bases lying between them. The DNA for the CDR3 is TGTGCCAGCTCACCAGGCAACGCGAACACCGGGGAGCTGTTTTTT. Protein: CASSPGNANTGELFF. The full variable domain, completed using reference TRBV18 and TRBJ2-2, is NAGVMQNPRHLVRRRGQEARLRCSPMKGHSHVYWYRQLPEEGLKFMVYLQKENIIDESGMPKERFSAEFPKEGPSILRIQQVVRGDSAAYFCASSPGNANTGELFFGEGSRLTVL.

In its sample, this clonotype was seen a few times. This chain uses TRBV7-2 with TRBJ2-5, with a tentative D call TRBD2 (6 bases). Trimming took 5 bases from V and 4 from J, leaving 20 bases between them. The CDR3 length is 16 residues. Germline CDR1 reads SGHTA; CDR2 reads FQGNSA. The chain's CDR3 is CASSQFPQGGVETQYF. The CDR3 DNA sequence: TGTGCCAGCAGCCAATTCCCCCAGGGAGGTGTAGAGACCCAGTACTTC.

This chain uses TRBV19 with TRBJ2-3; 7 positions agree with TRBD1. The CDR3 is made up of 13 amino acids. Looked up from germline, CDR1 is LNHDA and CDR2 is SQIVND (reference sequence). Trimming cost V 10 bases and J 3 bases; bases outside gene matches: 7. The CDR3 DNA sequence: TGTGCCACCCGACAGGGAAGTACAGATACGCAGTATTTT. It translates to CATRQGSTDTQYF.

The V and J genes are TRBV11-2 and TRBJ2-1; 10 nucleotides agree with TRBD2. The germline V gene has CDR1 SGHAT and CDR2 FQNNGV. Germline trimming cut 5 bases from V and 8 bases from J; bases unmatched to any gene: 9. This CDR3 has 15 amino acids. CDR3 nucleotides: TGTGCCAGCAGCCTTTCAGCGGGAGGGCCAGATGAGCAGTTCTTC. Encoded protein: CASSLSAGGPDEQFF.